Below, one TCR beta chain is given with its context. Per the original data handling: Cell counts per sample came from amplifying reference gene primers. Produced via immunoSEQ multiplex PCR; TCRdb's table is partial and in-frame only. The DNA was the basis for D and trimming; V, J and clone size are from that table. The top ten clones hold under 2% of a sample with over 150,000 clones, roughly 78% of them seen once. The data belong to a study of blood T cell repertoires in COVID-19. Across the whole study: Samples taken during acute and convalescent COVID-19 were collected in the United States, Italy and Spain. T cells, B-cell-depleted T cells, or PBMCs provided the cDNA or gDNA that served as material.

The ends were cut back, 4 bases at V and 3 bases at J, with 14 bases in the middle. The germline gives CDR1 SEHNR, CDR2 FQNEAQ (reference sequence). The CDR3 runs 15 residues. Sample: peripheral blood. The sequence derives from an elderly man with acute or convalescent COVID-19. The chain uses TRBV7-9 and TRBJ2-3; possibly TRBD1 for D (5 bases). CDR3 in amino acids: CASSSQGILTDTQYF. The CDR3 DNA is TGTGCCAGCAGCTCCCAGGGAATTTTGACAGATACGCAGTATTTT.